This paragraph covers one T cell receptor beta chain sequence. Its antigen remains unknown. Several immunoSEQ plates held equal portions of the genomic DNA taken from each subset. A roughly 200 ng quantity of DNA, roughly 29,000 T cell genomes, went into the sorted-subset replicate PCRs. Method: immunoSEQ multiplex PCR; TCRdb's copy keeps in-frame clones and lacks some. The repertoire holds approximately 640,000 clones, with about 90% as singletons. The record originates from a study of shared clonotypes between healthy human individuals. Notes on the study in general: Blood alone was sampled, and tissue repertoires likely differ.

The V segment lost 3 bases and the J segment 1 base; nucleotides outside the gene matches: 4. Germline values: CDR1 SGDLS, CDR2 YYNGEE. This CDR3 comprises 15 residues. Caucasian adults living in Nashville, Tennessee, provided all samples. Sample: memory CD8+ T cells from PBMCs. Stated subset: CD45RO+ cells pooled with CCR7-negative TemRA cells. This TCR derives from a man aged 18 to 30 in good health. Some clones in this sample may be carry-over from other donors' samples. This rearrangement joins TRBV9 to TRBJ2-1, with 7 bases that match TRBD2. The CDR3 sequence: CASSAREWSYNEQFF. The CDR3 region has the DNA TGTGCCAGCAGCGCGCGGGAGTGGTCCTACAATGAGCAGTTCTTC.